The entry below describes one T cell receptor (beta chain). The data belong to a study of T cell changes during pregnancy in multiple sclerosis. The data were produced by immunoSEQ multiplex PCR, yet TCRdb's version contains in-frame clones alone and is incomplete. The sample lists 70,000 or so clones; 75% to 95% were seen once. Trimming left V 2 bases short and J 0 bases short, with 4 bases between. Germline V gene lookup returns CDR1 MNHEY and CDR2 SVGAGI. The CDR3 length is 13 residues. This rearrangement joins TRBV6-5 to TRBJ1-1, with unresolved D. The origin of this receptor is a female donor with multiple sclerosis, enrolled in a pregnancy study. The sequencing here drew on CD4+ T cells from peripheral blood mononuclear cells, taken before pregnancy. In DNA, the CDR3 is TGTGCCAGCAGTTACCAGGTGAACACTGAAGCTTTCTTT. It specifies CASSYQVNTEAFF.